This T cell receptor (beta chain) was profiled in a study of T cells in Graves' hyperthyroidism and ophthalmopathy. The CDR3 consists of 13 residues. Trimming cost V 4 bases and J 8 bases, with 14 bases left between them. Germline V gene lookup returns CDR1 SQVTM and CDR2 ANQGSEA. Isolation of PBMCs was performed on about 9.9 ml fresh peripheral blood. Researchers took RNA transcripts and amplified the TCR beta CDR3 regions from them. In the first-round RT-PCR of the TCR CDR3, the HTBI primer set was used. TCRdb analysed the multiplex PCR reads with MiXCR anew, one entry per CDR3 protein. There are approximately 630,000 distinct CDR3 sequences in the sample; under 20% occur only once, and 3.8% lies in the top ten.

Sequenced material: blood. V is TRBV29-1 and J is TRBJ1-4, with D tentatively TRBD1 (6 bases). This TCR derives from a woman in her thirties with Graves' hyperthyroidism. The CDR3 DNA is TGCAGCGTTGCATCGGGGGGCAGAGAAAAACTGTTTTTT. Its protein is CSVASGGREKLFF.